These T cell receptor beta chains were read from a single sample in a study of cytomegalovirus exposure and HLA in healthy donors. The data were produced by immunoSEQ multiplex PCR, yet TCRdb's version contains in-frame clones alone and is incomplete. The sample lists 68,000 or so clones; roughly nine tenths were seen once. Specimen: PBMCs. The receptors were sampled from a man younger than 30 in good health and CMV-seronegative. Both conserved end residues are part of each CDR3. The order of the fields is clone size, V gene, D gene, J gene, CDR3 DNA, CDR3 protein. D genes are given only for firm matches. Clone size is not always given. Where it is, it says once, few, many or a class for expanded clones.

abundance: NA
v_gene: TRBV2
d_gene: NA
j_gene: TRBJ1-1
CDR3nt: TGTGCCGAAGGGGCGGCTGAAGCTTTCTTT
CDR3aa: CAEGAAEAFF

abundance: NA
v_gene: TRBV27
d_gene: TRBD2
j_gene: TRBJ2-1
CDR3nt: TGTGCCAGCAGCCCCACCGGGGGCGGGAGGGCCTACAATGAGCAGTTCTTC
CDR3aa: CASSPTGGGRAYNEQFF

abundance: once
v_gene: TRBV27
d_gene: NA
j_gene: TRBJ2-7
CDR3nt: TGTGCCAGCATCACTCGGGAGCGGCCCTACGAGCAGTACTTC
CDR3aa: CASITRERPYEQYF

abundance: NA
v_gene: TRBV5-4
d_gene: TRBD2
j_gene: TRBJ2-1
CDR3nt: TGTGCCAGCAGCTTGTTCGCGGGAGCGCAGTTCTTC
CDR3aa: CASSLFAGAQFF

abundance: NA
v_gene: TRBV5-4
d_gene: TRBD1
j_gene: TRBJ2-1
CDR3nt: TGTGCCAGCAGCCTAGGACAGGGAGGCCCTTCCAATGAGCAGTTCTTC
CDR3aa: CASSLGQGGPSNEQFF

abundance: NA
v_gene: TRBV18
d_gene: TRBD1
j_gene: TRBJ1-2
CDR3nt: TGTGCCAGCTCACCTCAACAGGGGGACTATGGCTACACCTTC
CDR3aa: CASSPQQGDYGYTF

abundance: NA
v_gene: TRBV9
d_gene: TRBD2
j_gene: TRBJ2-2
CDR3nt: TGTGCCAGCAGCGCACTAGCGGAGAACACCGGGGAGCTGTTTTTT
CDR3aa: CASSALAENTGELFF

abundance: NA
v_gene: TRBV21-1
d_gene: NA
j_gene: TRBJ2-7
CDR3nt: TGTGCCAGCACCCCGGGACTCCGGAGATACCACGAGCAGTACTTC
CDR3aa: CASTPGLRRYHEQYF

abundance: NA
v_gene: TRBV27
d_gene: TRBD1
j_gene: TRBJ2-1
CDR3nt: TGTGCCAGCAGTTACGGGACAGGGGGGAATGAGCAGTTCTTC
CDR3aa: CASSYGTGGNEQFF

abundance: NA
v_gene: TRBV4-1
d_gene: TRBD2
j_gene: TRBJ2-5
CDR3nt: TGCGCCAGCAGCCAAGGAAATAGCGGGAGGATTCAAGAGACCCAGTACTTC
CDR3aa: CASSQGNSGRIQETQYF

abundance: NA
v_gene: TRBV9
d_gene: TRBD2
j_gene: TRBJ2-4
CDR3nt: TGTGCCAGCAGTGGTACCGGGACTAGCGACAAAAACATTCAGTACTTC
CDR3aa: CASSGTGTSDKNIQYF

abundance: once
v_gene: TRBV29-1
d_gene: NA
j_gene: TRBJ2-1
CDR3nt: TGCAGCGTCCGACTAGATTACAATGAGCAGTTCTTC
CDR3aa: CSVRLDYNEQFF

abundance: NA
v_gene: TRBV19
d_gene: NA
j_gene: TRBJ2-7
CDR3nt: TGTGCCTCTTCGGCCGGCGGGGTAGCCTACGAGCAGTACTTC
CDR3aa: CASSAGGVAYEQYF

abundance: NA
v_gene: TRBV7-3
d_gene: NA
j_gene: TRBJ2-3
CDR3nt: TGTGCCAGCAGCTTAAAGTTCGGTGGAGATACGCAGTATTTT
CDR3aa: CASSLKFGGDTQYF

abundance: NA
v_gene: TRBV6-1
d_gene: NA
j_gene: TRBJ2-7
CDR3nt: TGTGCCAGCAGTGAAGCGCTCAGGGACGAGCAGTACTTC
CDR3aa: CASSEALRDEQYF

abundance: once
v_gene: TRBV5-6
d_gene: NA
j_gene: TRBJ2-5
CDR3nt: TGTGCCAGCAGTCGTGAAGAGACCCAGTACTTC
CDR3aa: CASSREETQYF

abundance: once
v_gene: TRBV9
d_gene: TRBD2
j_gene: TRBJ2-1
CDR3nt: TGTGCCAGCAGCGTATGGCTAGCGGGGTCCCACAATGAGCAGTTCTTC
CDR3aa: CASSVWLAGSHNEQFF

abundance: NA
v_gene: TRBV5-4
d_gene: TRBD2
j_gene: TRBJ2-3
CDR3nt: TGTGCCAGCAGCTTGGGGACTAGCGGGAGTAGTCCAGATACGCAGTATTTT
CDR3aa: CASSLGTSGSSPDTQYF

abundance: NA
v_gene: TRBV5-1
d_gene: NA
j_gene: TRBJ1-3
CDR3nt: TGCGCCAGCAGCTTCGGACAGTCGACTGGAAACACCATATATTTT
CDR3aa: CASSFGQSTGNTIYF

abundance: NA
v_gene: TRBV29-1
d_gene: NA
j_gene: TRBJ1-5
CDR3nt: TGCAGCGTTGAACGCGGGCCGAATCAGCCCCAGCATTTT
CDR3aa: CSVERGPNQPQHF

abundance: NA
v_gene: TRBV11-1
d_gene: TRBD1
j_gene: TRBJ2-7
CDR3nt: TGTGCCAGCAGCCCGATAGGGGGCTTCCTAGTGGAGCAGTACTTC
CDR3aa: CASSPIGGFLVEQYF

abundance: NA
v_gene: TRBV9
d_gene: NA
j_gene: TRBJ2-1
CDR3nt: TGTGCCAGCAGCAGCATTCCGGGAGAACGTGAGCAGTTCTTC
CDR3aa: CASSSIPGEREQFF

abundance: NA
v_gene: TRBV5-1
d_gene: TRBD2
j_gene: TRBJ2-1
CDR3nt: TGCGCCAGCAGCTACCGACTAGCGGGAGAGGACGAGCAGTTCTTC
CDR3aa: CASSYRLAGEDEQFF

abundance: NA
v_gene: TRBV5-1
d_gene: NA
j_gene: TRBJ1-2
CDR3nt: TGCGCCAGCAGCTTGGGTGTCAGGGCATTCTATGGCTACACCTTC
CDR3aa: CASSLGVRAFYGYTF

abundance: once
v_gene: TRBV7-3
d_gene: NA
j_gene: TRBJ2-7
CDR3nt: TGTGCCAGCAGCCAGACTAGAGGTTACGAGCAGTACTTC
CDR3aa: CASSQTRGYEQYF

abundance: NA
v_gene: TRBV6-1
d_gene: TRBD1
j_gene: TRBJ1-2
CDR3nt: TGTGCCAGCAGCGGGGACAGCTACTATGGCTACACCTTC
CDR3aa: CASSGDSYYGYTF

abundance: NA
v_gene: TRBV7-2
d_gene: TRBD2
j_gene: TRBJ2-3
CDR3nt: TGTGCCAGCAGCTTAGAGGAACCGGGACTAGCGGGGTCCCGGGATACGCAGTATTTT
CDR3aa: CASSLEEPGLAGSRDTQYF

abundance: NA
v_gene: TRBV11-3
d_gene: NA
j_gene: TRBJ2-3
CDR3nt: TGTGCCAGCAGTTTTAGGGGGGGTCCCGGAGGCGCAGATACGCAGTATTTT
CDR3aa: CASSFRGGPGGADTQYF

abundance: once
v_gene: TRBV28
d_gene: TRBD1
j_gene: TRBJ1-4
CDR3nt: TGTGCCAGCAGTTTGGAAGGGACAGGGGGGCGAAAACTGTTTTTT
CDR3aa: CASSLEGTGGRKLFF

abundance: NA
v_gene: TRBV28
d_gene: NA
j_gene: TRBJ2-6
CDR3nt: TGTGCCAGCAGTTTCGGTCTCTCGGGCTCTGGGGCCAACGTCCTGACTTTC
CDR3aa: CASSFGLSGSGANVLTF

abundance: NA
v_gene: TRBV19
d_gene: NA
j_gene: TRBJ2-2
CDR3nt: TGTGCCAGTAGTCCTCCGCCGGGGAAGCTGTTTTTT
CDR3aa: CASSPPPGKLFF

abundance: NA
v_gene: TRBV6-1
d_gene: TRBD1
j_gene: TRBJ2-1
CDR3nt: TGTGCCAGCAGTGAACCGGGACAGGGTTCGAATGAGCAGTTCTTC
CDR3aa: CASSEPGQGSNEQFF

abundance: NA
v_gene: TRBV28
d_gene: NA
j_gene: TRBJ1-1
CDR3nt: TGTGCCAGCAGTTTTCCAGGGTATACTGAAGCTTTCTTT
CDR3aa: CASSFPGYTEAFF

abundance: NA
v_gene: TRBV7-2
d_gene: NA
j_gene: TRBJ2-7
CDR3nt: TGTGCCAGCAGCCATGACAGGGGAGGGTACGAGCAGTACTTC
CDR3aa: CASSHDRGGYEQYF

abundance: NA
v_gene: TRBV5-6
d_gene: TRBD1
j_gene: TRBJ1-2
CDR3nt: TGTGCCAGCAGCAAGGGACAGAACACTTTCTATGGCTACACCTTC
CDR3aa: CASSKGQNTFYGYTF

abundance: NA
v_gene: TRBV19
d_gene: NA
j_gene: TRBJ2-1
CDR3nt: TGTGCCAGTACTTCCTACAATGAGCAGTTCTTC
CDR3aa: CASTSYNEQFF

abundance: few
v_gene: TRBV6-4
d_gene: NA
j_gene: TRBJ2-2
CDR3nt: TGTGCCAGCAGTGACGACGGGGTCACCGGGGAGCTGTTTTTT
CDR3aa: CASSDDGVTGELFF

abundance: NA
v_gene: TRBV7-3
d_gene: TRBD2
j_gene: TRBJ2-1
CDR3nt: TGTGCCAGCAGCCAACTAGCGGGAGGGCCCCCCGGTCTACACTACAATGAGCAGTTCTTC
CDR3aa: CASSQLAGGPPGLHYNEQFF

abundance: NA
v_gene: TRBV7-2
d_gene: NA
j_gene: TRBJ1-3
CDR3nt: TGTGCCAGCAGCACAGTAGCCGGGAACTCTGGAAACACCATATATTTT
CDR3aa: CASSTVAGNSGNTIYF

abundance: NA
v_gene: TRBV5-6
d_gene: NA
j_gene: TRBJ1-5
CDR3nt: TGTGCCAGCAGCTTGGCAACAGGCCTAAGCAATCAGCCCCAGCATTTT
CDR3aa: CASSLATGLSNQPQHF

abundance: NA
v_gene: TRBV30
d_gene: TRBD2
j_gene: TRBJ2-2
CDR3nt: TGTGCCGGCGCGGGGGGACTGATCACCAGGGAGCTGTTTTTT
CDR3aa: CAGAGGLITRELFF

abundance: NA
v_gene: TRBV4-3
d_gene: TRBD2
j_gene: TRBJ2-3
CDR3nt: TGCGCCAGCAGCCATCCCAGGACTAGCGGGAGCCCTCAGCCGCAGTATTTT
CDR3aa: CASSHPRTSGSPQPQYF

abundance: NA
v_gene: TRBV2
d_gene: TRBD2
j_gene: TRBJ2-7
CDR3nt: TGTGCCAGCAGTGGGGAGGGCAGGGATCTCATCTACGAGCAGTACTTC
CDR3aa: CASSGEGRDLIYEQYF

abundance: NA
v_gene: TRBV27
d_gene: NA
j_gene: TRBJ1-2
CDR3nt: TGTGCCAGCAGTTTACAGGGTAACTATGGCTACACCTTC
CDR3aa: CASSLQGNYGYTF

abundance: NA
v_gene: TRBV9
d_gene: TRBD1
j_gene: TRBJ2-4
CDR3nt: TGTGCCAGCAGCGGGGACAGAGTGCTGCGGATTCAGTACTTC
CDR3aa: CASSGDRVLRIQYF

abundance: NA
v_gene: TRBV28
d_gene: TRBD1
j_gene: TRBJ2-2
CDR3nt: TGTGCCAGCAGTTTAGCCCAGGGGGTCCCCGGGGAGCTGTTTTTT
CDR3aa: CASSLAQGVPGELFF

abundance: NA
v_gene: TRBV27
d_gene: NA
j_gene: TRBJ1-5
CDR3nt: TGTGCCAGCAGTTTTCGGGGAGGCAATCAGCCCCAGCATTTT
CDR3aa: CASSFRGGNQPQHF

abundance: NA
v_gene: TRBV28
d_gene: TRBD2
j_gene: TRBJ2-2
CDR3nt: TGTGCCAGCAGTTCATGGACTAGCGGGAGGGCGATCGGCACCGGGGAGCTGTTTTTT
CDR3aa: CASSSWTSGRAIGTGELFF

abundance: NA
v_gene: TRBV30
d_gene: TRBD2
j_gene: TRBJ2-3
CDR3nt: TGTGCCTGGAGTCGCCCTAGCGGGAGGTCGGGGGGTACGCAGTATTTT
CDR3aa: CAWSRPSGRSGGTQYF

abundance: NA
v_gene: TRBV19
d_gene: TRBD2
j_gene: TRBJ2-1
CDR3nt: TGTGCCAGTAGGCTAGCGGAGATTCACAATGAGCAGTTCTTC
CDR3aa: CASRLAEIHNEQFF

abundance: NA
v_gene: TRBV9
d_gene: TRBD1
j_gene: TRBJ1-2
CDR3nt: TGTGCCAGCAGCGTAACTTCACAGGGGGCTGCCTATGGCTACACCTTC
CDR3aa: CASSVTSQGAAYGYTF

abundance: NA
v_gene: TRBV10-3
d_gene: TRBD1
j_gene: TRBJ1-5
CDR3nt: TGTGCCATCAGTGACTGGACAGGGAATCAGCCCCAGCATTTT
CDR3aa: CAISDWTGNQPQHF

abundance: NA
v_gene: TRBV9
d_gene: TRBD1
j_gene: TRBJ1-2
CDR3nt: TGTGCCAGCAGCATCGGGACAGACGAGGGCTACACCTTC
CDR3aa: CASSIGTDEGYTF

abundance: once
v_gene: TRBV29-1
d_gene: NA
j_gene: TRBJ2-5
CDR3nt: TGCAGCGTTGTACTTGGAGGGGAGACCCAGTACTTC
CDR3aa: CSVVLGGETQYF

abundance: NA
v_gene: TRBV7-7
d_gene: NA
j_gene: TRBJ2-3
CDR3nt: TGTGCTAGCAGCTTGGGCGGGAAGCCAGATACGCAGTATTTT
CDR3aa: CASSLGGKPDTQYF

abundance: NA
v_gene: TRBV27
d_gene: NA
j_gene: TRBJ2-7
CDR3nt: TGTGCCAGCAGTTTAAGCGGCGTAAGCTCCTACGAGCAGTACTTC
CDR3aa: CASSLSGVSSYEQYF

abundance: NA
v_gene: TRBV5-8
d_gene: TRBD1
j_gene: TRBJ1-5
CDR3nt: TGTGCCAGCAGCTTGGTCAGGGGGCGGAATAATCAGCCCCAGCATTTT
CDR3aa: CASSLVRGRNNQPQHF

abundance: NA
v_gene: TRBV6-6
d_gene: NA
j_gene: TRBJ1-3
CDR3nt: TGTGCCAGCAGCGACAATTACTCTGGAAACACCATATATTTT
CDR3aa: CASSDNYSGNTIYF

abundance: NA
v_gene: TRBV19
d_gene: TRBD1
j_gene: TRBJ2-7
CDR3nt: TGTGCCAGTAAGCTAACAGGGGGGCCCTACGAGCAGTACTTC
CDR3aa: CASKLTGGPYEQYF

abundance: NA
v_gene: TRBV2
d_gene: NA
j_gene: TRBJ2-7
CDR3nt: TGTGCCAGCAGCCCAGAACAGGGAAGGTTGAAGCAGTACTTC
CDR3aa: CASSPEQGRLKQYF